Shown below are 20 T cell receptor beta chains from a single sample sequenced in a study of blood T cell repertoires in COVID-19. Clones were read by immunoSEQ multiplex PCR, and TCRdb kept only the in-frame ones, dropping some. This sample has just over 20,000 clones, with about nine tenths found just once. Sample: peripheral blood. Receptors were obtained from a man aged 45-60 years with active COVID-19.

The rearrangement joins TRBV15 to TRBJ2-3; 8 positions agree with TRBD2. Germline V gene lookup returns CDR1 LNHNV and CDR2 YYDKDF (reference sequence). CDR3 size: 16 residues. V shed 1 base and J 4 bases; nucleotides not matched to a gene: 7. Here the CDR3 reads CATSRGTSSYPDTQYF. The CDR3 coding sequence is TGTGCCACCAGCAGAGGGACTAGCTCATATCCAGATACGCAGTATTTT.

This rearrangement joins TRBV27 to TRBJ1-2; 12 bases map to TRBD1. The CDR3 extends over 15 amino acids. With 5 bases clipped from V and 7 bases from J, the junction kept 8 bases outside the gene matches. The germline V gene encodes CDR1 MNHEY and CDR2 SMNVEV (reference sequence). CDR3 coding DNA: TGTGCCAGCAGTCCCGAGGGACAGGGGGCGATTGGCTACACCTTC. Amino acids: CASSPEGQGAIGYTF.

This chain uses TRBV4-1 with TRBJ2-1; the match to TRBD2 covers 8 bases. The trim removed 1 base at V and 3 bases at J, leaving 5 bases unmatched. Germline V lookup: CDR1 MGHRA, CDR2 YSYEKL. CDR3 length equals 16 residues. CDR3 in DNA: TGCGCCAGCAGCCAAGGATGGCGGGGGGTCTACAATGAGCAGTTCTTC. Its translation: CASSQGWRGVYNEQFF.

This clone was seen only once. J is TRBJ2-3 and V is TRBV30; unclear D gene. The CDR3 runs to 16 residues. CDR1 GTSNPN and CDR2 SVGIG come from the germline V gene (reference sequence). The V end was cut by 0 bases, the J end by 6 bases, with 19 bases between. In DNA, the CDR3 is TGTGCCTGGAGTGTACAATTAGGAGTATCGGTGGATACGCAGTATTTT. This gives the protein CAWSVQLGVSVDTQYF.

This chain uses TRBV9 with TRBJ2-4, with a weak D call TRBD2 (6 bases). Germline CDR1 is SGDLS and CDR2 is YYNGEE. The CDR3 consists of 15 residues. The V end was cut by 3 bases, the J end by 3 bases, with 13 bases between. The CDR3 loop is CASSAPGGGKNIQYF. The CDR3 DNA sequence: TGTGCCAGCAGCGCCCCCGGGGGAGGCAAAAACATTCAGTACTTC.

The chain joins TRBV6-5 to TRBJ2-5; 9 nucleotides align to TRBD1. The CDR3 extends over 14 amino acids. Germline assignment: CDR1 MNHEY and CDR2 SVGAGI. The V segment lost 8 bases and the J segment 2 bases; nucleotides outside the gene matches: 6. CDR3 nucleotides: TGTGCCAGCCTCCGGGACAGGGTACAAGAGACCCAGTACTTC. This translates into CASLRDRVQETQYF.

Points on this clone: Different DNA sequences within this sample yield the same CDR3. CDR3 coding DNA: TGTGCCAGCAGCTTAACGGGTCCAGAGACCCAGTACTTC. It translates to CASSLTGPETQYF. This chain uses TRBV27 with TRBJ2-5, with unresolved D. Germline CDR1 is MNHEY and CDR2 is SMNVEV (reference sequence). The CDR3 spans 13 residues. V was shortened by 6 bases and J by 4 bases, with 12 bases between the two germline ends.

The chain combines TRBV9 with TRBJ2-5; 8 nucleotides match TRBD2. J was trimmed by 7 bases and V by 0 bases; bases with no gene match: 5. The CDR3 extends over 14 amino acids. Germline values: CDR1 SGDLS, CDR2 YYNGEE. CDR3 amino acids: CASSVGYRGGTQYF. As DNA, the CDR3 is TGTGCCAGCAGCGTAGGATACCGGGGGGGGACCCAGTACTTC.

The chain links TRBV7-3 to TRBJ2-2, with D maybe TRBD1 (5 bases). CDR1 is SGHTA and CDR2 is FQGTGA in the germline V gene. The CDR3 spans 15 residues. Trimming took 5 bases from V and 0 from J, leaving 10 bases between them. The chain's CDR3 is CASSKDSANTGELFF. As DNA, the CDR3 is TGTGCCAGCAGCAAAGACAGTGCGAACACCGGGGAGCTGTTTTTT.

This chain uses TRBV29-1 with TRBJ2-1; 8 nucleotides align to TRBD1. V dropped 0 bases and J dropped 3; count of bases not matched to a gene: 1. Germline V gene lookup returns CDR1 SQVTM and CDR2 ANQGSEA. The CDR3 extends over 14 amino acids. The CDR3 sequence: CSVEDTGGYNEQFF. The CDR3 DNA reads TGCAGCGTTGAAGATACAGGGGGCTACAATGAGCAGTTCTTC.

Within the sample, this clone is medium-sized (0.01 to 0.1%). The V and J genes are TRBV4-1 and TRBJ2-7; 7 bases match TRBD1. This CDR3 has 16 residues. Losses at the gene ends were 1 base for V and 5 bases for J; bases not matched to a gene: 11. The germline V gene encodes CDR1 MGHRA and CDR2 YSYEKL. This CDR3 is CASSQAAIRGSNEQYF. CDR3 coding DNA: TGCGCCAGCAGCCAAGCCGCGATCAGGGGGTCCAACGAGCAGTACTTC.

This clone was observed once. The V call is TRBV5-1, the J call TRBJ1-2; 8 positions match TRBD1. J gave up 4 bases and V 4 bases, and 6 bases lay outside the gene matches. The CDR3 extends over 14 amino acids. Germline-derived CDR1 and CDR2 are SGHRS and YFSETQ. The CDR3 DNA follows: TGCGCCAGCAGCATATTGGACAGGGTCTATGGCTACACCTTC. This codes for CASSILDRVYGYTF.

The CDR3 nucleotides read TGTGCCAGCAGCCAATATGTCGCGACTTCCTACGAGCAGTACTTC. Encoded protein: CASSQYVATSYEQYF. V usage is TRBV3-1 (or the pseudogene TRBV3-2) and J usage is TRBJ2-7; D call uncertain. Looked up from germline, CDR1 is LGHDT and CDR2 is YNNKEL (reference sequence). The CDR3 runs to 15 residues. Trimming removed 2 bases from V and 1 base from J, with 12 bases in between.

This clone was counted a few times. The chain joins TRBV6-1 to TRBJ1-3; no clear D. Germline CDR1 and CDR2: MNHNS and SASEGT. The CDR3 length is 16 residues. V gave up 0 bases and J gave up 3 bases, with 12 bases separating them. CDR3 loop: CASSEARQFYGNTIYF. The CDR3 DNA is TGTGCCAGCAGTGAAGCGCGGCAGTTCTATGGAAACACCATATATTTT.

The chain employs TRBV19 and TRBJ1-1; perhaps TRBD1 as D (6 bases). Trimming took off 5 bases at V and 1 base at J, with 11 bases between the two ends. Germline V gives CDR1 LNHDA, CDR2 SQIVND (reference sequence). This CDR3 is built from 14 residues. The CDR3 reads CASSWKTGNTEAFF. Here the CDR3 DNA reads TGTGCCAGTAGTTGGAAGACAGGGAACACTGAAGCTTTCTTT.

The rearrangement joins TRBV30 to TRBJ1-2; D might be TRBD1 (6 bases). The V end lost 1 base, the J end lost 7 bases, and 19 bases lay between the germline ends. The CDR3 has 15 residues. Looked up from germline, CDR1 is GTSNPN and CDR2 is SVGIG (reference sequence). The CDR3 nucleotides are TGTGCCTGGAGTGATGACGACAGGCTTACCCGTGGCTACACCTTC. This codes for CAWSDDDRLTRGYTF.

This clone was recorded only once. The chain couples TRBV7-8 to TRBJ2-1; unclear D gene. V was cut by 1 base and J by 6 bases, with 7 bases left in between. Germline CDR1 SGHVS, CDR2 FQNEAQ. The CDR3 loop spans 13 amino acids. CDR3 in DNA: TGTGCCAGCAGCTTAGTAGCTAGCAATGAGCAGTTCTTC. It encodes CASSLVASNEQFF.

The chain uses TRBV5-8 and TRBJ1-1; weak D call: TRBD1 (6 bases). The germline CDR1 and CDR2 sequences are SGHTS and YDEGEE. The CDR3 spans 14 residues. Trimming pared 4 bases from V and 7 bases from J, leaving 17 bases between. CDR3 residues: CASSPYSGTHEAFF. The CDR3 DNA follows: TGTGCCAGCAGCCCATATTCCGGGACACATGAAGCTTTCTTT.

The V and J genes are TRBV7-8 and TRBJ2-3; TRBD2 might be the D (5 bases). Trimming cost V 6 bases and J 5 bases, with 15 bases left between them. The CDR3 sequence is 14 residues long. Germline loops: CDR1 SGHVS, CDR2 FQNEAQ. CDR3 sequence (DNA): TGTGCCAGCAGAAAACTACCGGGGATAGATACGCAGTATTTT. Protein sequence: CASRKLPGIDTQYF.

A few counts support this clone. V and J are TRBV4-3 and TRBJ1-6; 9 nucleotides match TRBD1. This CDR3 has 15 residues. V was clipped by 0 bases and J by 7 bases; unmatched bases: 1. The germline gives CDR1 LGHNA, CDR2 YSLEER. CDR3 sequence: CASSQDGQGNSPLHF. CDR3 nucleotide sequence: TGCGCCAGCAGCCAAGATGGACAGGGGAATTCACCCCTCCACTTT.